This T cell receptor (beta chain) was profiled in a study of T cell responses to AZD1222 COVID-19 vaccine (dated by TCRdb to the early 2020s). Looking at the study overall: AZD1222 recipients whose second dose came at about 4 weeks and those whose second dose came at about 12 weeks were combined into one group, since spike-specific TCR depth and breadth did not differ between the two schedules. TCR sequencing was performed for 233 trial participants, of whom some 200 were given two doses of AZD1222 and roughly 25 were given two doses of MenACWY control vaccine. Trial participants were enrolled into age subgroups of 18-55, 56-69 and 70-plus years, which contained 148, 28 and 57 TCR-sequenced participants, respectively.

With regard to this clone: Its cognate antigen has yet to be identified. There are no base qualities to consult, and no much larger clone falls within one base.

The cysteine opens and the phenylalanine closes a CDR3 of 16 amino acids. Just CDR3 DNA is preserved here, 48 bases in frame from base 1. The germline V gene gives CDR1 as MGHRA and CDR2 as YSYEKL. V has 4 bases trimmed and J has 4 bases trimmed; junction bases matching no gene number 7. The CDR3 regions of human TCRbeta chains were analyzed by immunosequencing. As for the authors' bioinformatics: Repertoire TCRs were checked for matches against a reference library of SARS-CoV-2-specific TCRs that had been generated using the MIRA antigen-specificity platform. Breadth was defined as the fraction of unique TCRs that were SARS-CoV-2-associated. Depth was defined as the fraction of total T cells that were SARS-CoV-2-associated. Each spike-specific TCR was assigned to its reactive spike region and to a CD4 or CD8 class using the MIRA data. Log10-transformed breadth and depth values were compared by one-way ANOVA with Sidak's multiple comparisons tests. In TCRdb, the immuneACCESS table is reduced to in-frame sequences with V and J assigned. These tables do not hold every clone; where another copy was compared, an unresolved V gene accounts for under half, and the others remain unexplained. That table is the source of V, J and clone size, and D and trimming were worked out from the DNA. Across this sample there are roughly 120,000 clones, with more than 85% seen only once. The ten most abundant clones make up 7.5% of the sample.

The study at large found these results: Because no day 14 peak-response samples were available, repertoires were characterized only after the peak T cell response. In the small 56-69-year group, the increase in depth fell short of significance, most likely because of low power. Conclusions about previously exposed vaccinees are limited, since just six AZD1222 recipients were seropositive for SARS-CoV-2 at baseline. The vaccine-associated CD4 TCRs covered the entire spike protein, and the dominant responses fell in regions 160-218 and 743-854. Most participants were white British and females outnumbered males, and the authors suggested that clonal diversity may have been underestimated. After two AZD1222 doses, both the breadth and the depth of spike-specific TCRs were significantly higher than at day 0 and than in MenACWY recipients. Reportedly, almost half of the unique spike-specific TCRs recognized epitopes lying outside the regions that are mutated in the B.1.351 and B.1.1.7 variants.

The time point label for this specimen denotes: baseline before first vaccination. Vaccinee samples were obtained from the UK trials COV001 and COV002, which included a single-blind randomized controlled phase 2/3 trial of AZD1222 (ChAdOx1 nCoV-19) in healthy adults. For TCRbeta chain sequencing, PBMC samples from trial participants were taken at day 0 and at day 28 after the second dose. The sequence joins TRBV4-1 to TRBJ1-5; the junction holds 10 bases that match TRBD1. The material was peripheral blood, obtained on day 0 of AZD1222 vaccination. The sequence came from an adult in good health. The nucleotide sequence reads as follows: TGCGCCAGCAGCCGCGGACAGGGGGAATCAAATCAGCCCCAGCATTTT. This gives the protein CASSRGQGESNQPQHF.